The 13 T cell receptor beta chains below come from one sample, sequenced in a study of blood T cell repertoires in COVID-19. Assay used: immunoSEQ multiplex PCR; TCRdb lists only in-frame clones, some missing. The table records roughly 120,000 clones, 85% to 90% of them present only once. The sequenced material came from peripheral blood. Receptors were obtained from a woman in her forties or fifties with active or convalescent COVID-19.

J is TRBJ1-1 and V is TRBV7-9; 7 bases line up with TRBD1. V dropped 5 bases and J dropped 6; count of bases not matched to a gene: 9. This CDR3 spans 14 amino acids. Germline CDR1 and CDR2: SEHNR and FQNEAQ (reference sequence). The DNA for the CDR3 is TGTGCCAGCAGCAAAGGGACAGTGTCCCCTGAAGCTTTCTTT. Translation gives CASSKGTVSPEAFF.

CDR3 loop: CASRSQGTLSKLFF. CDR3 nucleotide sequence: TGTGCCAGCAGGTCACAGGGGACCCTTTCAAAACTGTTTTTT. The chain joins TRBV28 to TRBJ1-4, with TRBD1 matching 7 bases. J was trimmed by 10 bases and V by 6 bases; bases with no gene match: 11. From germline, CDR1 is MDHEN and CDR2 SYDVKM. The CDR3 sequence is 14 residues long.

The chain couples TRBV10-3 to TRBJ2-1, with D possibly being TRBD1 (5 bases). The V and J ends lost 6 bases and 11 bases respectively, with 14 bases between them. The CDR3 loop spans 12 amino acids. The V gene's germline CDR1 is ENHRY and CDR2 SYGVKD. This CDR3 reads CAISETGTQQFF. The CDR3 bases are TGTGCCATCAGCGAAACAGGTACTCAGCAGTTCTTC.

This chain links TRBV27 with TRBJ1-6; TRBD1 matches 8 bases. The V gene end was trimmed by 6 bases and the J gene end by 7 bases; junction bases not matched to a gene: 5. This CDR3 contains 14 residues. CDR1 is MNHEY and CDR2 is SMNVEV in the germline V gene (reference sequence). The CDR3, as DNA: TGTGCCAGCAGACTGAGACAGGGGAATTCACCCCTCCACTTT. It encodes CASRLRQGNSPLHF.

The chain couples TRBV28 to TRBJ2-3; 12 nucleotides line up with TRBD2. The CDR3 spans 23 residues. The V gene end was trimmed by 5 bases and the J gene end by 5 bases; junction bases not matched to a gene: 29. Looked up from germline, CDR1 is MDHEN and CDR2 is SYDVKM. The CDR3 region is CASSPRRGPHRGASGRALDTQYF. CDR3 sequence (DNA): TGTGCCAGCAGTCCCCGCAGGGGGCCTCATCGTGGGGCTAGCGGGAGGGCCTTAGATACGCAGTATTTT.

This clone was found once. The chain employs TRBV28 and TRBJ2-3; TRBD2 is a possible D gene (6 bases). The CDR3 totals 17 residues. V dropped 5 bases and J dropped 3 bases, with 21 bases sitting between them. Germline V gene sequence: CDR1 MDHEN, CDR2 SYDVKM. In DNA, the CDR3 is TGTGCCAGCAGTCCCCCCGGAGGAGGGACCGGAACAGATACGCAGTATTTT. Translating it yields CASSPPGGGTGTDTQYF.

This sequence joins TRBV2 and TRBJ1-1; D is uncertain. CDR3 length: 15 amino acids. Looked up from germline, CDR1 is SNHLY and CDR2 is FYNNEI. V was trimmed by 8 bases and J by 6 bases, leaving 22 bases between them. The chain's CDR3 is CASSIDVGAGSEAFF. DNA for the CDR3: TGTGCCAGCTCTATTGACGTGGGAGCGGGGTCTGAAGCTTTCTTT. Variable domain in full (rest from reference TRBV2 and TRBJ1-1): EPEVTQTPSHQVTQMGQEVILRCVPISNHLYFYWYRQILGQKVEFLVSFYNNEISEKSEIFDDQFSVERPDGSNFTLKIRSTKLEDSAMYFCASSIDVGAGSEAFFGQGTRLTVV.

The chain couples TRBV4-2 to TRBJ2-3, with 11 positions matching TRBD2. The CDR3 sequence is 16 residues long. The V and J ends lost 0 bases and 5 bases, in that order; junction bases with no gene match: 4. Germline-derived CDR1 and CDR2 are LGHNA and YNFKEQ. Here the CDR3 DNA reads TGTGCCAGCAGCCAAGATCCCGGACTAGCGGGAGATACGCAGTATTTT. It specifies CASSQDPGLAGDTQYF.

The chain is built from TRBV30 and TRBJ2-7; 10 bases are shared with TRBD1. After removal of 3 bases from V and 4 bases from J, the junction contained 3 bases not matched to a gene. CDR1 and CDR2 (germline): GTSNPN, SVGIG (reference sequence). The CDR3 sequence is 13 residues long. In DNA, the CDR3 is TGTGCCTGGAGGGGACAGGGGAGGTACGAGCAGTACTTC. Its protein is CAWRGQGRYEQYF.

The rearrangement joins TRBV6-5 to TRBJ1-5, with a tentative D call TRBD1 (5 bases). The CDR3 has 15 residues. Between the trimmed V and J ends, which lost 8 bases and 0 bases, there was a span of 14 bases. Germline values: CDR1 MNHEY, CDR2 SVGAGI. CDR3 in amino acids: CASAEEGSSNQPQHF. The CDR3 region has the DNA TGTGCCAGCGCTGAGGAGGGGAGTAGCAATCAGCCCCAGCATTTT.

V and J are TRBV4-3 and TRBJ2-5; 7 bases are shared with TRBD1. The J segment lost 5 bases and the V segment lost 1 base, leaving 7 bases of the junction unmatched. The CDR3 is 15 residues long. CDR1 is LGHNA and CDR2 is YSLEER in the germline V gene. The CDR3 loop reads CASSQGQGRSETQYF. CDR3 DNA: TGCGCCAGCAGCCAAGGACAGGGAAGATCTGAGACCCAGTACTTC.

This clone was counted a single time. The V call is TRBV18, the J call TRBJ2-3, with 9 nucleotides matching TRBD1. The CDR3 has 12 amino acids. The junction had 3 bases not matched to a gene; V was cut back by 2 bases and J by 12 bases. Germline CDR1 and CDR2: KGHSH and LQKENI. CDR3 sequence: CASSPTGGPQYF. The DNA for the CDR3 is TGTGCCAGCTCACCAACAGGGGGCCCCCAGTATTTT.

The genes are TRBV4-1 and TRBJ2-3; 12 bases align to TRBD2. Germline CDR1 MGHRA, CDR2 YSYEKL. This CDR3 comprises 18 residues. The junction had 9 bases not matched to a gene; V was cut back by 1 base and J by 4 bases. CDR3 in DNA: TGCGCCAGCAGCCAAGTTCCGACTAGCGGGAGCGGGGCAGATACGCAGTATTTT. The encoded protein is CASSQVPTSGSGADTQYF.